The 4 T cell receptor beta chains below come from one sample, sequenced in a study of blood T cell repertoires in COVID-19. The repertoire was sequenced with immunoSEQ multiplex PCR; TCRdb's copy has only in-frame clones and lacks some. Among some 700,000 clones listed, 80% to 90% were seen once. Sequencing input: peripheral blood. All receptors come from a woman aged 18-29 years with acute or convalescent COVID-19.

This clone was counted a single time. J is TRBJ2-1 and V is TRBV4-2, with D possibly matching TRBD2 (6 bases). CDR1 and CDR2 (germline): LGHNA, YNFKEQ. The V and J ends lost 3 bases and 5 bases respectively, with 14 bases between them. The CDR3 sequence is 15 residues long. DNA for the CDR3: TGTGCCAGCAGCCAGGCCAGACTAGGGGACAATGAGCAGTTCTTC. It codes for CASSQARLGDNEQFF.

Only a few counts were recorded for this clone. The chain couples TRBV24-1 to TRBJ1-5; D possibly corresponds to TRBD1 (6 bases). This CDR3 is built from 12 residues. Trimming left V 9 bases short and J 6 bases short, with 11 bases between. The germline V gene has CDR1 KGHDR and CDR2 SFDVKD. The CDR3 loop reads CATGGGGQPQHF. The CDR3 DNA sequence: TGTGCCACCGGGGGAGGGGGTCAGCCCCAGCATTTT.

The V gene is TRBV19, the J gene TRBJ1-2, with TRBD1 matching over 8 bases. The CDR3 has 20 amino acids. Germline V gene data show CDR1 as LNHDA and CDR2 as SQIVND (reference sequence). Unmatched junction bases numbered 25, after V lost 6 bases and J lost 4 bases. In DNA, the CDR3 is TGTGCCAGTAGCATAATCGGACAGGGTCTGCCCCGAAAGCACTTCTATGGCTACACCTTC. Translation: CASSIIGQGLPRKHFYGYTF.

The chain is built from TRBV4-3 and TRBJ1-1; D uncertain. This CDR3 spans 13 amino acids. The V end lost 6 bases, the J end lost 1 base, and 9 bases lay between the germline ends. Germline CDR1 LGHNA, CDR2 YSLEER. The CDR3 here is CASSGRTNTEAFF. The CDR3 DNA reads TGCGCCAGCAGTGGCCGAACGAACACTGAAGCTTTCTTT.